This T cell receptor beta chain stems from a study of blood T cell repertoires in COVID-19 (dated by TCRdb to about 2020). Looking at the study overall: Samples covering the acute and convalescent phases of COVID-19 were provided by collaborators in the United States, Italy and Spain. The material from the prospective study consisted of cDNA or gDNA derived from T cells, B-cell-depleted T cells, or PBMCs. HLA class I and class II types, where available, came from metadata supplied by the sample provider rather than from assay-based typing. Samples were obtained from the ongoing ImmuneRACE study (first 160 participants) and from some 1,200 subjects provided by 6 global collaborators. Subjects who had been exposed to COVID-19, were actively infected with it, or had recovered from it provided the deeply sampled blood TCRbeta repertoires that made up the dataset. A de-identified subject ID, COVID-19 status, age in years and sex were almost always included in the sample metadata. The repertoires were released in a freely available public database intended as a resource for research on the immune response to SARS-CoV-2. Overall study outcomes, separate from this receptor: The amount of clinical and demographic metadata varied by source and participant and was provided uncurated.

Whole blood was collected in K2EDTA tubes by collaborating institutions according to the institutions' own protocols. For TCRbeta analysis, collaborators shipped samples as frozen whole blood, isolated PBMCs, or DNA extracted from either of those sample types. Per the germline V gene (reference sequence), LNHNV is the CDR1 and YYDKDF is the CDR2. Relative to germline, V is 0 bases shorter and J is 1 base shorter, with 8 bases between their ends. Including cysteine and phenylalanine, the CDR3 has 15 amino acids. Of the read, only the CDR3 DNA is kept; its 45 bases are in frame from base 1. TCRbeta CDR3 regions were amplified from genomic DNA by means of the immunoSEQ Assay, a bias-controlled multiplex PCR. The original methods were these. The number of nucleated cells in each sample was estimated by amplification of reference gene primers within the assay. Sequence reads were collapsed and filtered to measure the absolute abundance of every unique TCRbeta CDR3 rearrangement. For each sample, productive Simpson clonality was calculated as the square root of Simpson's diversity index over productive rearrangements. TCRdb stores this immuneACCESS table with in-frame sequences only. Part of the clones is absent; in the studies checked, under half of the shortfall reflects unresolved V genes, and no reason is known for the rest. D and trimming come from the DNA, and the V and J calls and clone size come from that table. In this sample the table shows about 210,000 clones, 70% to 90% of which occur a single time. Roughly 1.5% of the sample goes to the ten largest clones.

About this clone itself: No antigen is known for it. No base qualities exist here, and no much larger clone lies one base off it.

Sequences were obtained from peripheral blood. The clonotype was recovered from a man younger than 35 with active or convalescent COVID-19. The V gene is TRBV15 and the J gene is TRBJ2-3; a tentative D match to TRBD2 spans 5 bases. The CDR3 region has the sequence CATSRERAGTDTQYF. The DNA sequence reads TGTGCCACCAGCAGAGAGCGGGCTGGCACAGATACGCAGTATTTT.